The 8 T cell receptor beta chains below all came from one sample that was sequenced in a study of T cells in Graves' hyperthyroidism and ophthalmopathy. TCR beta CDR3 sequences were amplified from RNA transcripts. HTBI primers were employed in a first-round RT-PCR of the TCR CDR3. TCRdb reprocessed the multiplex PCR reads with MiXCR, giving one entry per CDR3 protein. Of around 240,000 distinct CDR3 sequences listed, 16% are singletons. The sample consisted of blood. These TCRs come from a woman aged 18-29 years with Graves' ophthalmopathy.

This clonotype was detected ten times or more. The CDR3 coding sequence is TGTGCCAGCAGTTTTGGTGGGACAACTAACTATGGCTACACCTTC. Protein: CASSFGGTTNYGYTF. This rearrangement joins TRBV28 to TRBJ1-2; TRBD1 is a possible D gene (6 bases). CDR3 length: 15 residues. CDR1 MDHEN and CDR2 SYDVKM come from the germline V gene. V was trimmed by 3 bases and J by 0 bases, leaving 11 bases between them.

This clonotype was counted many times. V and J are TRBV11-2 and TRBJ2-1; 8 bases fit TRBD2. The length of the CDR3 is 16 residues. With 0 bases clipped from V and 3 bases from J, the junction kept 4 bases outside the gene matches. Germline lookup yields CDR1 SGHAT and CDR2 FQNNGV. For the CDR3, the DNA is TGTGCCAGCAGCTTAGACCCGAGCGGGGGCTACAATGAGCAGTTCTTC. Protein sequence: CASSLDPSGGYNEQFF.

This clonotype was counted ten times or more. The chain combines TRBV4-1 with TRBJ2-3; tentatively, D is TRBD1 (5 bases). The CDR3 consists of 16 residues. Germline V lookup: CDR1 MGHRA, CDR2 YSYEKL. Trimming removed 0 bases from V and 0 bases from J, with 10 bases in between. The CDR3 DNA sequence: TGCGCCAGCAGCCAAGAATTAGGGGCGAGCACAGATACGCAGTATTTT. Protein product: CASSQELGASTDTQYF.

Details on this clonotype: A read error may produce the germline difference seen at one junction end. The chain's CDR3 is CASSLTGGANTEAFF. For the CDR3, the DNA is TGTGCCAGCAGCTTGACAGGGGGCGCAAACACTGAAGCTTTCTTT. The chain couples TRBV5-1 to TRBJ1-1, with TRBD1 matching 10 bases. Germline assignment: CDR1 SGHRS and CDR2 YFSETQ. The CDR3 covers 15 residues.

This clonotype appeared many times. The chain uses TRBV7-2 and TRBJ2-3; either TRBD1 or TRBD2 may supply D (6 bases each). Trimming pared 5 bases from V and 2 bases from J, leaving 11 bases between. Germline V gives CDR1 SGHTA, CDR2 FQGNSA. The CDR3 length is 14 residues. The CDR3 bases are TGTGCCAGCAGCCTAGGGGGGCTCACAGATACGCAGTATTTT. Amino acid sequence: CASSLGGLTDTQYF.

This clonotype was seen at least ten times. V usage is TRBV6-1 and J usage is TRBJ1-2; a weak D match, TRBD1 (6 bases). The length of the CDR3 is 15 residues. Trimming removed 3 bases from V and 4 bases from J, with 15 bases in between. Per germline, CDR1 MNHNS and CDR2 SASEGT. The CDR3 DNA is TGTGCCAGCAGTGATCGGACAGTTGGGGGCTATGGCTACACCTTC. Encoded protein: CASSDRTVGGYGYTF.

This clonotype came up many times. This rearrangement joins TRBV6-1 to TRBJ1-1, with unresolved D. Germline V gene data show CDR1 as MNHNS and CDR2 as SASEGT. V was pared by 6 bases and J by 2 bases, with 19 bases between. The CDR3 is 16 residues long. CDR3 loop: CASRNGLLQSNTEAFF. DNA of the CDR3: TGTGCCAGCAGGAACGGACTACTTCAGTCCAACACTGAAGCTTTCTTT.

This clonotype has a count of ten or more. This chain uses TRBV2 with TRBJ2-7, with D possibly TRBD2 on 6 matching bases. The germline V gene has CDR1 SNHLY and CDR2 FYNNEI. Trimming cost V 7 bases and J 4 bases, with 14 bases left between them. The CDR3 extends over 13 amino acids. The CDR3, as DNA: TGTGCCAGCAATCCCGGGACTCATTACGAGCAGTACTTC. Amino acid sequence: CASNPGTHYEQYF.